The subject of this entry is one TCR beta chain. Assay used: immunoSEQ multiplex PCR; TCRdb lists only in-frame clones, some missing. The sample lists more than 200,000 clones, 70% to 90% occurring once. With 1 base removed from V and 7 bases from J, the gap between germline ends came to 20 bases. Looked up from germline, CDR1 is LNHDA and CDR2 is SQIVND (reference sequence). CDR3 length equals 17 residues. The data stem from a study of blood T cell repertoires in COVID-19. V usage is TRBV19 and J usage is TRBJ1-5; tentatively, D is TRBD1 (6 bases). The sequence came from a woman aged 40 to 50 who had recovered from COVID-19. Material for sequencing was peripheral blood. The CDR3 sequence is CASSIVRTQGGGQPQHF. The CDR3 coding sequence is TGTGCCAGTAGTATAGTCCGAACTCAGGGAGGGGGACAGCCCCAGCATTTT. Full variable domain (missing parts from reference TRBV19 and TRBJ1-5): DGGITQSPKYLFRKEGQNVTLSCEQNLNHDAMYWYRQDPGQGLRLIYYSQIVNDFQKGDIAEGYSVSREKKESFPLTVTSAQKNPTAFYLCASSIVRTQGGGQPQHFGDGTRLSIL.